Listed below are T cell receptor beta chains from one sample, sequenced in a study of OX40 agonist ivuxolimab in advanced cancers. TCRdb's copy holds only in-frame clones and misses some; the assay was immunoSEQ multiplex PCR. The sample contains 55,000 to 75,000 clones, over 80% of which appear only once. Sample: CD4+ or CD8+ T cells sorted from blood, taken in a trial of the OX40 agonist ivuxolimab. The origin of the receptors is an adult with an advanced solid tumor such as melanoma, head and neck, liver or kidney cancer. CDR3s include the opening cysteine and the closing phenylalanine or tryptophan. A D gene is named only where the DNA matches it firmly. Only part of the rows carry a size: once, few, many, or a class if the clone is expanded.

D | length | size | J | V | DNA | CDR3
. | 12 | once | TRBJ1-1 | TRBV13 | TGTGCCAGCAGCCAGGTGAACACTGAAGCTTTCTTT | CASSQVNTEAFF
. | 15 | . | TRBJ1-4 | TRBV14 | TGTGCCAGCAGCCAAAATGCAGGGGCACCTGAAAAACTGTTTTTT | CASSQNAGAPEKLFF
. | 15 | . | TRBJ1-2 | TRBV5-1 | TGCGCCAGCAGCAAACGGACGGATGTTAACTATGGCTACACCTTC | CASSKRTDVNYGYTF
TRBD1 | 15 | . | TRBJ1-2 | TRBV10-3 | TGTGCCACCGGGACAGGGGAAAGTAGGTCGCTTGGCTACACCTTC | CATGTGESRSLGYTF
. | 14 | . | TRBJ2-3 | TRBV7-3 | TGTGCCAGCAGCCAAAGGGACAGCACAGATACGCAGTATTTT | CASSQRDSTDTQYF
. | 13 | . | TRBJ1-3 | TRBV18 | TGTGCCAGCTCAAGCCGGGACCAAAACACCATATATTTT | CASSSRDQNTIYF
. | 14 | . | TRBJ1-2 | TRBV21-1 | TGTGCCAGCAGCAATTCCTTCGGGGCCTATGGCTACACCTTC | CASSNSFGAYGYTF
TRBD1 | 15 | . | TRBJ1-6 | TRBV5-4 | TGTGCCAGCAGCACACGGACAGGGGGGAATTCACCCCTCCACTTT | CASSTRTGGNSPLHF
. | 12 | medium-sized | TRBJ2-7 | TRBV10-3 | TGTGCCATCAGTATCCAGGGCTACGAGCAGTACTTC | CAISIQGYEQYF
. | 16 | . | TRBJ2-7 | TRBV7-9 | TGTGCCAGCAGCCCCTCCTTCCGGGACGGTTCCTACGAGCAGTACTTC | CASSPSFRDGSYEQYF
. | 14 | . | TRBJ1-2 | TRBV10-3 | TGTGCCATCAGCCCACAGCTGGGGATCTATGGCTACACCTTC | CAISPQLGIYGYTF
TRBD1 | 15 | once | TRBJ2-7 | TRBV27 | TGTGCCAGCAGTTTCACCGGGACAGGGGGCTACGAGCAGTACTTC | CASSFTGTGGYEQYF
TRBD2 | 15 | . | TRBJ2-3 | TRBV7-2 | TGTGCCAGCAGCTTATTTGGGACTATTTCAGATACGCAGTATTTT | CASSLFGTISDTQYF
. | 14 | . | TRBJ1-1 | TRBV6-5 | TGTGCCAGCAGTTACTCATCCCGGGACGGGAAAGCTTTCTTT | CASSYSSRDGKAFF
. | 14 | . | TRBJ1-1 | TRBV5-8 | TGTGCCAGCAGCCATAAGGGGAAGGGGACTGAAGCTTTCTTT | CASSHKGKGTEAFF
. | 14 | . | TRBJ1-3 | TRBV10-3 | TGTGCCATCAACAGCCCATCCTCTGGAAACACCATATATTTT | CAINSPSSGNTIYF
TRBD1 | 15 | . | TRBJ2-5 | TRBV30 | TGTGCCTGGAGCATTCAAATAGGACAGGGGGAGACCCAGTACTTC | CAWSIQIGQGETQYF
. | 15 | . | TRBJ2-1 | TRBV6-5 | TGTGCCAGCAGTTCCCGGGACGGTCGATGGAATGAGCAGTTCTTC | CASSSRDGRWNEQFF
. | 15 | . | TRBJ1-5 | TRBV7-2 | TGTGCCAGCAGCTTATTAGGGGGGGCAGGTCAGCCCCAGCATTTT | CASSLLGGAGQPQHF
. | 15 | . | TRBJ1-5 | TRBV19 | TGTGCCAGTAGTATAGAGGGCAGAGGCAATCAGCCCCAGCATTTT | CASSIEGRGNQPQHF
. | 13 | . | TRBJ1-1 | TRBV6-5 | TGTGCCAGCAGTTACGACAGCCCTCCTGAAGCTTTCTTT | CASSYDSPPEAFF
. | 14 | . | TRBJ2-5 | TRBV7-9 | TGTGCCAGCAGCTTAGCGGAAGGGAAAGAGACCCAGTACTTC | CASSLAEGKETQYF
. | 18 | . | TRBJ2-2 | TRBV7-9 | TGTGCCAGCAGCTTAGCGGTAGCGGCGGGGTGGAACACCGGGGAGCTGTTTTTT | CASSLAVAAGWNTGELFF
TRBD2 | 14 | . | TRBJ2-7 | TRBV30 | TGTGCCTGGAGTGAGGGAGCGGGGGGATACGAGCAGTACTTC | CAWSEGAGGYEQYF